This TCR beta chain was obtained from a study of T cell responses to AZD1222 COVID-19 vaccine. Whole-study results and caveats: Within unmutated variant regions lay the reported targets of nearly half of spike-specific TCRs. After two AZD1222 doses, spike-specific TCR breadth and depth rose versus day 0. CD4 TCRs linked to vaccination spanned spike, dominating at 160-218 and 743-854. Donor demographics were predominantly white British with a female majority; clonal diversity may be underestimated.

TCRdb keeps only in-frame clones here, not all; method: immunoSEQ multiplex PCR. The repertoire holds around 100,000 clones, with about 88% as singletons. Germline lookup yields CDR1 SGDLS and CDR2 YYNGEE. The CDR3 runs 17 residues. The ends were cut back, 4 bases at V and 2 bases at J, with 20 bases in the middle. A remark on this clone: The target antigen is unknown.

Sequencing used peripheral blood, obtained on day 0 of AZD1222 vaccination. The receptor comes from an adult in good health. This rearrangement joins TRBV9 to TRBJ2-3, with D possibly TRBD1 on 6 matching bases. CDR3 DNA: TGTGCCAGCAGCCCAGGAATTACAGGGTCCTACACAGATACGCAGTATTTT. Encoded protein: CASSPGITGSYTDTQYF.